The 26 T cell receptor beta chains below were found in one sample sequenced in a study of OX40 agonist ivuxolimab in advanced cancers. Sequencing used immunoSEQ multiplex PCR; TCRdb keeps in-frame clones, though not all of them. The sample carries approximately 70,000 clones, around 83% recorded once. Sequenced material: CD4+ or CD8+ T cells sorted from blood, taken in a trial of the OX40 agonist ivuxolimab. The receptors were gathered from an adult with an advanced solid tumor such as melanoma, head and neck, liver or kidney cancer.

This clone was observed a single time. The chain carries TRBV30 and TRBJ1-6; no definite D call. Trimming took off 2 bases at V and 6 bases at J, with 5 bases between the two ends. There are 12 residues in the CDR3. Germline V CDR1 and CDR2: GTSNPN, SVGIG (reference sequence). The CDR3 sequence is CAWSRTNSPLHF. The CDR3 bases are TGTGCCTGGAGTCGGACTAATTCACCCCTCCACTTT.

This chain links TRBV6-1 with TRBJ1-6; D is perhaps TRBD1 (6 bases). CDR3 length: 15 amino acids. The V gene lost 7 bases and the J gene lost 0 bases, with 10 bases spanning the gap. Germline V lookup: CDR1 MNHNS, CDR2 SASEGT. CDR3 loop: CASTWDISYNSPLHF. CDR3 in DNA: TGTGCCAGCACATGGGACATCTCCTATAATTCACCCCTCCACTTT.

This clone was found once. CDR3 bases: TGTGCCAGCAGCAAATTACAGGGAAGGCGGGGTCAGCCCCAGCATTTT. This encodes CASSKLQGRRGQPQHF. This chain links TRBV27 with TRBJ1-5; D possibly corresponds to TRBD1 (6 bases). Germline CDR1 MNHEY, CDR2 SMNVEV (reference sequence). CDR3 length equals 16 residues. V was pared by 6 bases and J by 6 bases, with 21 bases between.

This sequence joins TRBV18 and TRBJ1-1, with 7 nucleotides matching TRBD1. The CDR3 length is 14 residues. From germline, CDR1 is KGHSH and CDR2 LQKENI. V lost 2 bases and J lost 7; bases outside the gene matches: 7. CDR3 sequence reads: CASSPLTGSGEAFF. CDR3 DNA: TGTGCCAGCTCACCATTGACAGGGTCGGGTGAAGCTTTCTTT.

CDR3 DNA: TGTGCCAGCAGCCGTGACAAGAGCTATGGCTACACCTTC. This translates into CASSRDKSYGYTF. J is TRBJ1-2 and V is TRBV7-9; no clear D gene. The CDR3 spans 13 residues. Trimming removed 5 bases at V and 4 bases at J, with 11 bases between. The germline V gene has CDR1 SEHNR and CDR2 FQNEAQ (reference sequence).

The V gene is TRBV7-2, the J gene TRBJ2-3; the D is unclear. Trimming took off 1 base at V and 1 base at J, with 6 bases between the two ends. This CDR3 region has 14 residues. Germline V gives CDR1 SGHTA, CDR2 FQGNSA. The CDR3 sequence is CASSLVQRTDTQYF. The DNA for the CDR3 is TGTGCCAGCAGCTTAGTACAACGCACAGATACGCAGTATTTT. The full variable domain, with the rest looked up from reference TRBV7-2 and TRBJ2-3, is GAGVSQSPSNKVTEKGKDVELRCDPISGHTALYWYRQSLGQGLEFLIYFQGNSAPDKSGLPSDRFSAERTGGSVSTLTIQRTQQEDSAVYLCASSLVQRTDTQYFGPGTRLTVL.

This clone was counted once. The CDR3 is CASRVGTASNQPQHF. CDR3 nucleotide sequence: TGTGCCAGTAGGGTTGGAACAGCCAGCAATCAGCCCCAGCATTTT. The rearrangement joins TRBV19 to TRBJ1-5; D gene uncertain. CDR3 length: 15 residues. Germline assignment: CDR1 LNHDA and CDR2 SQIVND (reference sequence). Deletions cut 6 bases from V and 1 base from J, with 13 bases between.

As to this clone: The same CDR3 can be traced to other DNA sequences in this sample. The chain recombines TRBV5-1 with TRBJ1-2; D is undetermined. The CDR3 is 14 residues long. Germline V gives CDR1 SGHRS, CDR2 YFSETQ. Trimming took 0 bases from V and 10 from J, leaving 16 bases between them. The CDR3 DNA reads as TGCGCCAGCAGCTTGGAGGGCAGGACCGTCGCCTACACCTTC. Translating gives CASSLEGRTVAYTF.

The CDR3 bases are TGCGCCAGCAGCTTGGAGGGACAGGGGAACACTGAAGCTTTCTTT. Amino acids: CASSLEGQGNTEAFF. The V and J genes are TRBV5-1 and TRBJ1-1; 9 bases agree with TRBD1. Trimming took 0 bases from V and 1 from J; bases not matched to a gene: 1. Germline V gene lookup returns CDR1 SGHRS and CDR2 YFSETQ. CDR3 length: 15 amino acids.

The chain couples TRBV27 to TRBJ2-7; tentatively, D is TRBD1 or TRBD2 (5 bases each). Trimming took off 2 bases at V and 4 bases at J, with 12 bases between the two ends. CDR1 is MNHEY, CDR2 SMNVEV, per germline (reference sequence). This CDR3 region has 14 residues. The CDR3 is CASSLGQGTYEQYF. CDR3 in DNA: TGTGCCAGCAGTTTAGGTCAAGGGACGTACGAGCAGTACTTC.

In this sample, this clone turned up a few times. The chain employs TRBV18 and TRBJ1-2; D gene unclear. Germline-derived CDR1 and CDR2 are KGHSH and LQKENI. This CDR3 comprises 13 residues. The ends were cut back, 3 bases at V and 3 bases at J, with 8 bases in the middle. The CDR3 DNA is TGTGCCAGCTCACCTCCAGTTCACTATGGCTACACCTTC. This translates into CASSPPVHYGYTF.

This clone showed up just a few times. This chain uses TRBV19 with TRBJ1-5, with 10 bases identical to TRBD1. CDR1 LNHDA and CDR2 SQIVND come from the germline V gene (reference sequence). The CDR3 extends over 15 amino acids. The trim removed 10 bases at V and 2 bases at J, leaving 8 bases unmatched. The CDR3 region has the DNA TGTGCCACGAGACCCGGGACAGGGGGCAATCAGCCCCAGCATTTT. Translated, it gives CATRPGTGGNQPQHF.

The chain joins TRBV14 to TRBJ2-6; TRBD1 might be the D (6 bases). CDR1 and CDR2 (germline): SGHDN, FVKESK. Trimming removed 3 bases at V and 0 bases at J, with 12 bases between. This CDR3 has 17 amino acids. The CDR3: CASSQGGGYSGANVLTF. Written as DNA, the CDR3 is TGTGCCAGCAGCCAGGGTGGGGGCTACTCTGGGGCCAACGTCCTGACTTTC.

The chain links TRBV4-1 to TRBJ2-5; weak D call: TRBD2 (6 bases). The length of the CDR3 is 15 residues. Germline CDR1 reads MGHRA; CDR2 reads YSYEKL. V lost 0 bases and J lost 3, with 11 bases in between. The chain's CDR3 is CASSQDEASEETQYF. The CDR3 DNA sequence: TGCGCCAGCAGCCAAGATGAGGCTAGCGAAGAGACCCAGTACTTC.

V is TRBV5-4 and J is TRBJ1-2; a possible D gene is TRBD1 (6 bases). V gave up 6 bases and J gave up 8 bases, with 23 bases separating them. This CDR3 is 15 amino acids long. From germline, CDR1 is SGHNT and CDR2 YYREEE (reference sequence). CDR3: CASTSPGRGAGGYTF. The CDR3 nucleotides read TGTGCCAGCACCTCCCCCGGTAGGGGGGCTGGGGGCTACACCTTC.

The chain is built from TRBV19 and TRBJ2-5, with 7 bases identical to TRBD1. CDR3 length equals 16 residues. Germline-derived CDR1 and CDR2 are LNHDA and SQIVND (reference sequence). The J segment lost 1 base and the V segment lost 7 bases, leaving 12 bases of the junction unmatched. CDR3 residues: CASITRGSVLQETQYF. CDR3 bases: TGTGCCAGTATCACCAGGGGGTCCGTCCTCCAAGAGACCCAGTACTTC.

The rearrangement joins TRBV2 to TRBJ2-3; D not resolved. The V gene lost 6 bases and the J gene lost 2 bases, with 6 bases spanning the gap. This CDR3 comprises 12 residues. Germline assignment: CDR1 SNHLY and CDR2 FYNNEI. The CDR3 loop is CASSPITDTQYF. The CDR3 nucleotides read TGTGCCAGCAGCCCAATCACAGATACGCAGTATTTT.

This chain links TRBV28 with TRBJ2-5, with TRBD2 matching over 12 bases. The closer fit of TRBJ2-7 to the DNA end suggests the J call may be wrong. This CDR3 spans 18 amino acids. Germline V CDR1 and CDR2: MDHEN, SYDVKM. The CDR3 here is CASSYDTPATSGRGEQYF. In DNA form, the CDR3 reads TGTGCCAGCAGCTACGACACGCCCGCGACTAGCGGGAGAGGCGAGCAGTACTTC.

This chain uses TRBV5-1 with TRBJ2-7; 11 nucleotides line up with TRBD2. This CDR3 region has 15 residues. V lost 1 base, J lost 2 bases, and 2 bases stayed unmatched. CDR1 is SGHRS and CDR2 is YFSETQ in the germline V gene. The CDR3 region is CASSLSSGGPYEQYV. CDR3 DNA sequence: TGCGCCAGCAGCTTGTCTAGCGGGGGGCCCTACGAGCAGTACGTC.

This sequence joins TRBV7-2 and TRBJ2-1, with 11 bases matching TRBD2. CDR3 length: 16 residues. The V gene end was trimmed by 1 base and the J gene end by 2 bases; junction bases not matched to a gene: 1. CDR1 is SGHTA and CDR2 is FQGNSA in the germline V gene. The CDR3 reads CASSLVAGGTYNEQFF. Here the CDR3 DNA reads TGTGCCAGCAGCTTAGTAGCGGGAGGGACCTACAATGAGCAGTTCTTC.

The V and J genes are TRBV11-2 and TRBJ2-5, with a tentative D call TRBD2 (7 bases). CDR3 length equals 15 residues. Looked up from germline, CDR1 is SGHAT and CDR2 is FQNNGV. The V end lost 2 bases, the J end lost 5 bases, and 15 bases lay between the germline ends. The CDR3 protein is CASSLRRGGGETQYF. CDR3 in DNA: TGTGCCAGCAGCTTACGACGCGGGGGCGGGGAGACCCAGTACTTC.

The DNA of the CDR3 is TGTGCCAGCAGCCCTGTAATGGGGCGAAATGAGCAGTTCTTC. Translation: CASSPVMGRNEQFF. The chain combines TRBV7-2 with TRBJ2-1, with TRBD1 as a possible D gene (5 bases). The CDR3 totals 14 residues. V lost 5 bases and J 7 bases, leaving 15 bases between the germline ends. Per the germline V gene, CDR1 is SGHTA and CDR2 is FQGNSA.

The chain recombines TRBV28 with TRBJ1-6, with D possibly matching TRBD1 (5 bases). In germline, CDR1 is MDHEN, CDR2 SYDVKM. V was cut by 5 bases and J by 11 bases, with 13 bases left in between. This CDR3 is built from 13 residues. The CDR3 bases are TGTGCCAGCAGTCCAGGGACGGAGCCACCCCTCCACTTT. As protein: CASSPGTEPPLHF.

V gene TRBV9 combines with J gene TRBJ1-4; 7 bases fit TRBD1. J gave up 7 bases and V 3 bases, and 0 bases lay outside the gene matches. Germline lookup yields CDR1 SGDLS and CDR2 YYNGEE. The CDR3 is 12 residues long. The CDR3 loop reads CASSGQGEKLFF. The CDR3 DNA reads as TGTGCCAGCAGCGGACAGGGTGAAAAACTGTTTTTT.

The CDR3 DNA sequence: TGTGCCAGCAGTCAGGGTGGGGGACATCAGCCCCAGCATTTT. This encodes CASSQGGGHQPQHF. The chain combines TRBV28 with TRBJ1-5, with D possibly TRBD1 on 5 matching bases. The CDR3 totals 14 residues. Germline V gene sequence: CDR1 MDHEN, CDR2 SYDVKM. The V gene lost 5 bases and the J gene lost 5 bases, with 13 bases spanning the gap.

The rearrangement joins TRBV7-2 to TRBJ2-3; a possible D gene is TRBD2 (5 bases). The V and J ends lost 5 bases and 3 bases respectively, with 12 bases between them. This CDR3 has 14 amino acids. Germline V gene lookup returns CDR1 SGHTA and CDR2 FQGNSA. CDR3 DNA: TGTGCCAGCAGCCTAACTAGGGATACAGATACGCAGTATTTT. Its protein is CASSLTRDTDTQYF.